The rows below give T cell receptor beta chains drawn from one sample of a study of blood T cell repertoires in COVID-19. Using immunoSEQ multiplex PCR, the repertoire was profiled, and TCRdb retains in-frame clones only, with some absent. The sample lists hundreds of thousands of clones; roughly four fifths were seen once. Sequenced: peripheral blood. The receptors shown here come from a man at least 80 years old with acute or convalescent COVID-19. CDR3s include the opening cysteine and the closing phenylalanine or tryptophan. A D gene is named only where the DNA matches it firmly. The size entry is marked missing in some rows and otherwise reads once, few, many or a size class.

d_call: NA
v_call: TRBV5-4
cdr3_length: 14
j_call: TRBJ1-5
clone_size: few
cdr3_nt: TGTGCCAGCAGCTTGGCAGGGGTCAATCAGCCCCAGCATTTT
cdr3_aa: CASSLAGVNQPQHF

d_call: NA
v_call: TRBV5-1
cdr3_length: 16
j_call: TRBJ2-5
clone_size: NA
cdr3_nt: TGCGCCAGCAGCTTCAATACCGGGGTCTTTAAAGAGACCCAGTACTTC
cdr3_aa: CASSFNTGVFKETQYF

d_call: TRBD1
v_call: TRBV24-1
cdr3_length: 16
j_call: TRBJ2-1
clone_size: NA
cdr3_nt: TGTGCCACCAGTGACAACAGGGGGCCCTCGTGGAATGAGCAGTTCTTC
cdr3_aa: CATSDNRGPSWNEQFF

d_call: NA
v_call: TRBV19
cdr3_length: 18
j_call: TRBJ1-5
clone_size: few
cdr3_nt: TGTGCCAGTAGTATAAGGGGCAGGGCGGTTCGTGGCAATCAGCCCCAGCATTTT
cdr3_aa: CASSIRGRAVRGNQPQHF

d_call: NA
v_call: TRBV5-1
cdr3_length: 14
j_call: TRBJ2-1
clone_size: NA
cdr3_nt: TGCGCCAGCAGTGCAGGGAGGAGTAACAATGAGCAGTTCTTC
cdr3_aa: CASSAGRSNNEQFF

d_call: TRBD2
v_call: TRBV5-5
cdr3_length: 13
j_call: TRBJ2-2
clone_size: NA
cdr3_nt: TGTGCCAGTGGGGAGGGGCCCACCGGGGAGCTGTTTTTT
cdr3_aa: CASGEGPTGELFF

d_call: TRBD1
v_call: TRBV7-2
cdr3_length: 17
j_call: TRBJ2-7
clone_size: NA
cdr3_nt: TGTGCCAGCAGAAGGACGGCTGGGGACAGGGTGTCCTACGAGCAGTACTTC
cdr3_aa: CASRRTAGDRVSYEQYF

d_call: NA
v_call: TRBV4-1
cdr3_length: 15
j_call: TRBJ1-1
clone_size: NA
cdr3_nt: TGCGCCAGCAGTCACAACAGGGATTTGAACACTGAAGCTTTCTTT
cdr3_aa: CASSHNRDLNTEAFF

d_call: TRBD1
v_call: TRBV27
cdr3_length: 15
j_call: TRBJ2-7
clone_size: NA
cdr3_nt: TGTGCCAGCAGTTTATCGGGACAGGGTCGCTACGAGCAGTACTTC
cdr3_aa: CASSLSGQGRYEQYF

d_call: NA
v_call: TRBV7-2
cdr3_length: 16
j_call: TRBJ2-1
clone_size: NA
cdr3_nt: TGTGCCAGCAGCTTAAAAGGGAGAAGCTCCTACAATGAGCAGTTCTTC
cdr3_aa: CASSLKGRSSYNEQFF

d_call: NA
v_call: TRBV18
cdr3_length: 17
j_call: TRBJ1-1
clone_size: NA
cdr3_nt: TGTGCCAGCTCACCGCCCGGGCCGACAGTCATGAACACTGAAGCTTTCTTT
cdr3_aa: CASSPPGPTVMNTEAFF

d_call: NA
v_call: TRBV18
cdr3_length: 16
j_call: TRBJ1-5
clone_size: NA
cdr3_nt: TGTGCCAGCTCACCTCAACAACTGAGGAGCAATCAGCCCCAGCATTTT
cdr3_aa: CASSPQQLRSNQPQHF

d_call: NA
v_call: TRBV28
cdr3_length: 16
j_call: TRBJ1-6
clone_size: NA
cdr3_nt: TGTGCCAGCAGTCCCCAGGGGAGCTCCTATAATTCACCCCTCCACTTT
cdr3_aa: CASSPQGSSYNSPLHF

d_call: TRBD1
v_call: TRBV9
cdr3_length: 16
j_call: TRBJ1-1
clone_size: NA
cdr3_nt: TGTGCCAGCAGCGCCCCAGGGGGGTTCCTGAACACTGAAGCTTTCTTT
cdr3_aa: CASSAPGGFLNTEAFF

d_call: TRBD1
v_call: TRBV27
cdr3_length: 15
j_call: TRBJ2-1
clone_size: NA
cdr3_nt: TGTGCCAGCAGGGGGACCGGGACAGCTTACAATGAGCAGTTCTTC
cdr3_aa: CASRGTGTAYNEQFF

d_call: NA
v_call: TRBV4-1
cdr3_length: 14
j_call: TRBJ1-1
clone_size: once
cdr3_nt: TGCGCCAGCAGCCAAGTTGGCCGTGGGCCCGAAGCTTTCTTT
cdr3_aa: CASSQVGRGPEAFF

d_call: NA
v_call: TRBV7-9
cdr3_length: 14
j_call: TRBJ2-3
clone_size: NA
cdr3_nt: TGTGCCAGCAGTTTAACGCGGAGCACAGATACGCAGTATTTT
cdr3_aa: CASSLTRSTDTQYF

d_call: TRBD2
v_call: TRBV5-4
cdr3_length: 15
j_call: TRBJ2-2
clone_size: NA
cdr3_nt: TGTGCCAGCAGCTTGGGACTAGCTGGACCCGGGGAGCTGTTTTTT
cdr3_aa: CASSLGLAGPGELFF

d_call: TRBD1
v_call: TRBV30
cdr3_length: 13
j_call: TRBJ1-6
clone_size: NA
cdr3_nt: TGTGCCCGCTCCGGGACAGGTTATTCACCCCTCCACTTT
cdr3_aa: CARSGTGYSPLHF

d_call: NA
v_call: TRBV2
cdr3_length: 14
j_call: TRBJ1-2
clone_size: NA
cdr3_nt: TGTGCCAGCAGTGAAGGACGGGGGAACTATGGCTACACCTTC
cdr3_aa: CASSEGRGNYGYTF

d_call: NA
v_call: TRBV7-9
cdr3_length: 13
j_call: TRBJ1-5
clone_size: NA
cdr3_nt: TGTGCCAGCAGCTTCCGGGGAAATCAGCCCCAGCATTTT
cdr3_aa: CASSFRGNQPQHF

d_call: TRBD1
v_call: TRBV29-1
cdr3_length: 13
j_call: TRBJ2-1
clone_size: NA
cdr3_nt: TGCAGCGTTGATAGGGGACAGAGCAATGAGCAGTTCTTC
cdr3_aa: CSVDRGQSNEQFF

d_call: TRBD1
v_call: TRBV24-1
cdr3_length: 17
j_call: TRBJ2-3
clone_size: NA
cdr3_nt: TGTGCCACCAGTGAGTTGGGGACAGGGGGCTCCACAGATACGCAGTATTTT
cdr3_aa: CATSELGTGGSTDTQYF

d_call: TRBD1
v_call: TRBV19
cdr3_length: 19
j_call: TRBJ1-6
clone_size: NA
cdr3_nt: TGTGCCAGTAGTACGTCTCGTCCCGGGACAGGGCCCTATAATTCACCCCTCCACTTT
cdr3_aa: CASSTSRPGTGPYNSPLHF

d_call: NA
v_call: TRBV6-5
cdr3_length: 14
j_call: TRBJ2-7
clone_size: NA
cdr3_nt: TGTGCCAGCAGTTACCGACACAACACCTACGAGCAGTACTTC
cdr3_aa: CASSYRHNTYEQYF

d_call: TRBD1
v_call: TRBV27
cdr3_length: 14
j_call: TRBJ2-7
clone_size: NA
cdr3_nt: TGTGCCAGCTATCAACCGGGACAGGGTTACGAGCAGTACTTC
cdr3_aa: CASYQPGQGYEQYF

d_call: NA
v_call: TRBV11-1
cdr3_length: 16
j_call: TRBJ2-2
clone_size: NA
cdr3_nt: TGTGCCAGCAGCTTCATCCTCCCAGGTTCCACCGGGGAGCTGTTTTTT
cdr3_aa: CASSFILPGSTGELFF

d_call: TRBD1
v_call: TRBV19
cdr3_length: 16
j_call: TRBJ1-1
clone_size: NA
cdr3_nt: TGTGCCAGTAGTATAACGGGGACAGGGGTGAACACTGAAGCTTTCTTT
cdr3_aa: CASSITGTGVNTEAFF

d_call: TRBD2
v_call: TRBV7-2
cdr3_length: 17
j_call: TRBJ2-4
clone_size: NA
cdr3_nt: TGTGCCAGCAGCCCGACTAGCGGGCGGGGCTTCAAAAACATTCAGTACTTC
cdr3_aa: CASSPTSGRGFKNIQYF

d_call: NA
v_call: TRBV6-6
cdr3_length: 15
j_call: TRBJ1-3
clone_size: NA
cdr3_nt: TGTGCCAGCAGTCGATCCGGGAGCTCTGGAAACACCATATATTTT
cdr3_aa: CASSRSGSSGNTIYF

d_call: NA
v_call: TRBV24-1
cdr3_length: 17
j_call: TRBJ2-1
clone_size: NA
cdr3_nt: TGTGCCACCAGTGATTCAGGTAGGCGGGTCTCCTACAATGAGCAGTTCTTC
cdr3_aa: CATSDSGRRVSYNEQFF

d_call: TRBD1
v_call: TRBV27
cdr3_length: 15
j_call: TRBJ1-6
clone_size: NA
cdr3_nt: TGTGCCAGCAGTTTGAGCAGGGGGCACTTTTCACCCCTCCACTTT
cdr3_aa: CASSLSRGHFSPLHF